This T cell receptor (beta chain) was identified in a study of cytomegalovirus exposure and HLA in healthy donors. The study's findings and limits: Most TCR sequences showed up rarely, but some public TCRs showed up in many donors. The investigators catalogued 150 to 200 TCR beta chains as cytomegalovirus-associated.

As for this clone: Its antigen remains unidentified.

These donors were members of the roughly 120-subject validation cohort, a group separate from the roughly 670-subject first cohort. Here immunoSEQ multiplex PCR was the method, and the copy in TCRdb shows in-frame clones only, minus some. Of roughly 84,000 clones listed, approximately 90% are singletons. The clonotype comes from a man in his thirties or forties in good health and CMV-seronegative. Sequencing input: PBMCs.

CDR3 sequence (DNA): TGTGCCAGCAGCGAGGGGGGGACTGAAGCTTTCTTT. Residues: CASSEGGTEAFF. V and J are TRBV28 and TRBJ1-1; D is possibly TRBD1 (6 bases). The germline CDR1 and CDR2 sequences are MDHEN and SYDVKM. The CDR3 consists of 12 residues. V lost 6 bases to trimming and J lost 5 bases, with 10 bases between them.